Described below is a single T cell receptor beta chain sequence and its context. Its binding antigen is unknown. Within one base of it there is no much larger clone, and no base qualities were kept. The record originates from a study of shared clonotypes between healthy human individuals (dated by TCRdb to 2019 to 2021). With regard to the full study: The cohort included three men and two women between 18 and 49 years of age. For each donor, CD4 naive and CD4 memory were each run on three plates, CD8 naive on two plates, and CD8 memory on one plate. To estimate repertoire size and how much clonotype sharing occurs between individuals, the study deeply sequenced the blood TCR repertoires of five healthy adults. Different laboratories and diverse techniques were used to prepare libraries and sequence TCR repertoires, to increase sequencing depth and limit assay-specific biases. Leukapheresis yielded between about 0.9 and 8.9 billion PBMCs per donor.

The study at large found these results: Because the study included a small number of donors, the genetic and exposure-history diversity represented was limited. Pairwise subsampling indicated that sequencing depth was expected to affect the degree of clonotype sharing among donors. Higher generation probabilities were observed for clonotypes shared by all four sorted-subset donors than for non-shared clonotypes. Sharing across a few donors was observed for approximately 5% of naive CD4, under 4% of naive CD8, 2.3% of memory CD4, and approximately 0.41% of memory CD8 clonotypes. Larger estimated clonotype richness was generally found for naive subsets than for memory subsets. Incomplete sequencing was indicated by rarefaction of sorted-subset datasets, despite the large sequencing depth. Sampling was limited to blood, and TCR repertoires in tissue likely differ from TCR repertoires in blood.

CD8 naive samples were obtained by positive selection for CCR7 among CD45RO-negative cells, yielding a CD45RA+CCR7+ population from which TemRA cells were excluded. Healthy HIV-negative adults with no recently reported acute infections or vaccinations were included as donors. Every donor was a Caucasian adult living in Nashville, Tennessee, USA. Blood was collected by leukapheresis, and PBMCs were isolated by Ficoll-Histopaque density gradient centrifugation and then cryopreserved in liquid nitrogen vapor phase. Purity and quantity of every magnetically sorted T cell population were checked by analytical flow cytometry. Genomic DNA was isolated from every sorted fraction and measured by UV absorbance on a Nanodrop 2000c. Its CDR3 holds 16 amino acids, cysteine through phenylalanine. Only the CDR3 DNA stays, 48 bases, in frame from base 1. V drops 0 bases and J drops 1 base, leaving 9 bases in between. As encoded in the germline V gene, CDR1 is LGHNT while CDR2 is FRNRAP.

TCR CDR3 regions were amplified from genomic DNA by multiplex PCR using the deep immunoSEQ assay. For each cell subset, the extracted genomic DNA was distributed evenly across all wells of several immunoSEQ 96-well plates, and each plate served as one replicate. For sorted subsets, about 210 ng of genomic DNA, equivalent to 30,000 or so T cell genomes, went into each replicate PCR. The purified libraries were quantified using a Qubit 3.0 fluorometer, sized with a Bioanalyzer 2100, and then quantified again using the KAPA Library Quantification kit. Every immunoSEQ 96-well plate was sequenced on a dedicated single-read 150-cycle Illumina NextSeq 550 flow cell. The paper's data handling went like this. Because the immunoSEQ output included only junctional sequences and no quality scores, the filtering could not be the same as the filtering used for full-length reads. Sequences were annotated with PyIR, a Python wrapper for IgBLAST v1.9, and V/J genes and CDR3 were assigned using IMGT germline references. Reads were filtered out if the reads had weak V/J assignments (E-value above 1e-6), no CDR3, stop codons, out-of-frame junctions, or ambiguous translated residues. A V3J clonotype was defined by an identical inferred V gene, J gene, and CDR3 amino acid sequence. Percentage overlap between repertoires was calculated by dividing the number of shared unique clonotypes by the size of the smaller repertoire. Three approaches were used to assess repertoire richness: RTK rarefaction, the Chao1 estimator, and Recon v2.1 estimates of unobserved clonotypes. OLGA was used to compute generation probabilities for all TCRbeta clonotypes that the gDNA method yielded from a handful of donors. This is the immuneACCESS table as TCRdb keeps it, with only in-frame sequences that have V and J called. A part of the clones is gone; compared with another copy, unresolved V genes explain less than half, and the rest is unexplained. V, J and clone size reflect that table, while D and trimming were determined from the DNA. A total of about 680,000 clones appear in this sample, 92% of them only once. In total, the top ten clones hold 24% of the sample.

The chain is encoded by TRBV12-5 joined to TRBJ2-2; a confident D gene designation cannot be given. Sequencing was carried out using naive CD8+ T cells sorted from blood. Reading the label with the study, this specimen's cell subset or site is: CD45RA+CCR7+. The sequence derives from a man between 25 and 39 years old in good health. The DNA sequence is as follows: TGTGCTAGTGGTTTGGTCGTGGGGTTGAACACCGGGGAGCTGTTTTTT. It specifies CASGLVVGLNTGELFF. The full variable domain, with segments outside the CDR3 supplied by the reference TRBV12-5 and TRBJ2-2 proteins, appears as DARVTQTPRHKVTEMGQEVTMRCQPILGHNTVFWYRQTMMQGLELLAYFRNRAPLDDSGMPKDRFSAEMPDATLATLKIQPSEPRDSAVYFCASGLVVGLNTGELFFGEGSRLTVL.